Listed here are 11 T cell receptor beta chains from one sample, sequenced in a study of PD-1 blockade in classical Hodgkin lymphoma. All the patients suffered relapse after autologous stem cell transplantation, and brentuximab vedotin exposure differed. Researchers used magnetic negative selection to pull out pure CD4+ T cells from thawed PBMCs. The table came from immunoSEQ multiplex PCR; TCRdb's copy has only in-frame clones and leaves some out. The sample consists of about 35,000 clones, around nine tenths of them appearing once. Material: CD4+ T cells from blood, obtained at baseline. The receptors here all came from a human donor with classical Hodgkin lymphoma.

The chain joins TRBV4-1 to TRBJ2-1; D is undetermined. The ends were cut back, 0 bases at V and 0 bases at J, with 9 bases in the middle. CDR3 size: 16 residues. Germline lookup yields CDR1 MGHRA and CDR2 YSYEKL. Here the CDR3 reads CASSQEGAVSYNEQFF. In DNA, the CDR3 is TGCGCCAGCAGCCAAGAAGGTGCCGTCTCCTACAATGAGCAGTTCTTC.

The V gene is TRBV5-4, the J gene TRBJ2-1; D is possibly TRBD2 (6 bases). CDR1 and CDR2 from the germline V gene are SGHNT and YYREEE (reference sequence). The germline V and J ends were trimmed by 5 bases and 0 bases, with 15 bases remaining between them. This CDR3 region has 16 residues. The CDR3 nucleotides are TGTGCCAGCAGGGGGGGTAGCGGTAGCTCCTACAATGAGCAGTTCTTC. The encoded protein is CASRGGSGSSYNEQFF.

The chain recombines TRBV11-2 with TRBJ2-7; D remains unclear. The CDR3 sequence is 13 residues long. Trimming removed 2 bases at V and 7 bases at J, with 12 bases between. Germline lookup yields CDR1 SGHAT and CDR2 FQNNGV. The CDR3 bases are TGTGCCAGCAGCTTATCAGGCGGCAGGGAGCAGTACTTC. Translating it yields CASSLSGGREQYF.

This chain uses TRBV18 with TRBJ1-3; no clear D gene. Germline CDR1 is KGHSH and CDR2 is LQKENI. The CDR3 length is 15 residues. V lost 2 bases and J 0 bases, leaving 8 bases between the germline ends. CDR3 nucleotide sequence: TGTGCCAGCTCACCAGGGGTATCCTCTGGAAACACCATATATTTT. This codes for CASSPGVSSGNTIYF.

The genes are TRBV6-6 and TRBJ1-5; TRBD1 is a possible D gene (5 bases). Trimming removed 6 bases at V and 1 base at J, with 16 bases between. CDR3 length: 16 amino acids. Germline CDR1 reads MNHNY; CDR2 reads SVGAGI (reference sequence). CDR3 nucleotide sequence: TGTGCCAGCAGATGGGATAGGGGAGGCAGCAATCAGCCCCAGCATTTT. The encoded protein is CASRWDRGGSNQPQHF.

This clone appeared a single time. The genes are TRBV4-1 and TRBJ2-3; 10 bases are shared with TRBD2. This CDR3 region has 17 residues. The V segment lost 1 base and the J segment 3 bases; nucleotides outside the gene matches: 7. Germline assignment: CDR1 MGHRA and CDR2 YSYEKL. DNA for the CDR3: TGCGCCAGCAGCCAAGTTATCGCTAGCGGGAGAACAGATACGCAGTATTTT. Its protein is CASSQVIASGRTDTQYF.

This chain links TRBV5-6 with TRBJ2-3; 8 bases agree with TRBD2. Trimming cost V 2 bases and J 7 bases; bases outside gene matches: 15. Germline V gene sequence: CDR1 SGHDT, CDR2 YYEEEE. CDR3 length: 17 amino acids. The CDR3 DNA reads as TGTGCCAGCAGCTTTACCATCGCGGGAGGAGAGGCAAATACGCAGTATTTT. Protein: CASSFTIAGGEANTQYF.

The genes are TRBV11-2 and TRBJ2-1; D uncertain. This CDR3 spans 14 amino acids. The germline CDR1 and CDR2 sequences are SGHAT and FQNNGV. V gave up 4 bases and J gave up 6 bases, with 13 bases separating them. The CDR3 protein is CASSSTDRSNEQFF. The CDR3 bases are TGTGCCAGCAGCTCCACCGACCGGAGCAATGAGCAGTTCTTC. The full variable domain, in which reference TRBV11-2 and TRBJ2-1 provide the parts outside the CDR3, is EAGVAQSPRYKIIEKRQSVAFWCNPISGHATLYWYQQILGQGPKLLIQFQNNGVVDDSQLPKDRFSAERLKGVDSTLKIQPAKLEDSAVYLCASSSTDRSNEQFFGPGTRLTVL.

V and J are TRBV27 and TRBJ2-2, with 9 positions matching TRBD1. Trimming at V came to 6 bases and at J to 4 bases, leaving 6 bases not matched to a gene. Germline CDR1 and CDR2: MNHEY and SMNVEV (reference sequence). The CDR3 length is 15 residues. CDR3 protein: CASRMGQGVTGELFF. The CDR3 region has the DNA TGTGCCAGCAGGATGGGACAGGGCGTCACCGGGGAGCTGTTTTTT.

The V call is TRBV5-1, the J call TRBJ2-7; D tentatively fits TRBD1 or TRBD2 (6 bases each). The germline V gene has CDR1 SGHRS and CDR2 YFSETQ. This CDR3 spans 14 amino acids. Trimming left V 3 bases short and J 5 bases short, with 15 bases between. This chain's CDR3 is CASSSQGLGDEQYF. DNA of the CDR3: TGCGCCAGCAGCTCACAGGGACTTGGGGACGAGCAGTACTTC.

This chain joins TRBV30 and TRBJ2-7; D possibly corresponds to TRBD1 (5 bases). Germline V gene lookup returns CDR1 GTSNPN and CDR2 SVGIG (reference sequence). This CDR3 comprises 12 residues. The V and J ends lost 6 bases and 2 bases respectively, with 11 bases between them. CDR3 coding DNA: TGTGCCTGTAGGCAGGGAACCTACGAGCAGTACTTC. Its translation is CACRQGTYEQYF.